The 15 T cell receptor beta chains listed next were all sequenced from one sample in a study of response to subunit inactivated influenza vaccine. TCRdb used MiXCR to reprocess the RT-PCR reads, holding one entry per CDR3 protein. The table lists some 570,000 distinct CDR3 sequences, 10% to 12% of them singletons. These data are also associated with another study on T cells expressing NK-cell markers. According to that study: Template switching by 5'RACE with UMIs generated the TCR beta cDNA.

Sequenced here: PBMCs from blood, sampled on the day of vaccination. The origin of the receptors is a man aged 45-65 years who received an inactivated influenza vaccine.

This clonotype has just a few counts. The chain is built from TRBV6-2 or TRBV6-3 and TRBJ2-6; D gene uncertain. Trimming pared 5 bases from V and 0 bases from J, leaving 8 bases between. Germline V gene data show CDR1 as MNHEY and CDR2 as SVGEGT. This CDR3 spans 15 amino acids. The CDR3 nucleotides read TGTGCCAGCAGTAAGTTCCGCTCTGGGGCCAACGTCCTGACTTTC. It specifies CASSKFRSGANVLTF.

A few counts support this clonotype. The J gene is TRBJ1-1, the V gene TRBV5-1, with a weak D call TRBD1 (6 bases). Germline V gene lookup returns CDR1 SGHRS and CDR2 YFSETQ. The CDR3 sequence is 15 residues long. V lost 0 bases to trimming and J lost 5 bases, with 14 bases between them. CDR3 bases: TGCGCCAGCAGCTTGGTGGGGGGGCGCGAAACTGAAGCTTTCTTT. Its protein is CASSLVGGRETEAFF. The whole variable domain, filled in from reference TRBV5-1 and TRBJ1-1, reads KAGVTQTPRYLIKTRGQQVTLSCSPISGHRSVSWYQQTPGQGLQFLFEYFSETQRNKGNFPGRFSGRQFSNSRSEMNVSTLELGDSALYLCASSLVGGRETEAFFGQGTRLTVV.

This clonotype was counted only a few times. The V call is TRBV5-1, the J call TRBJ1-2, with 7 bases fitting TRBD1. V shed 1 base, J shed 6 bases, and the junction held 3 bases outside the gene matches. This CDR3 contains 13 residues. Germline V gene lookup returns CDR1 SGHRS and CDR2 YFSETQ. The CDR3 sequence is CASSLTGDHGYTF. CDR3 bases: TGCGCCAGCAGCTTGACAGGGGACCATGGCTACACCTTC.

This clonotype was seen a few times. This rearrangement joins TRBV29-1 to TRBJ2-7; TRBD2 aligns across 8 bases. The CDR3 is made up of 13 amino acids. Germline V gene sequence: CDR1 SQVTM, CDR2 ANQGSEA. CDR3 sequence reads: CSVGLAGLYEQYF. The DNA of the CDR3 is TGCAGTGTGGGGCTAGCGGGCTTGTACGAGCAGTACTTC.

There are many counts of this clonotype. The rearrangement joins TRBV20-1 to TRBJ1-5; no definite D call. This CDR3 region has 15 residues. V dropped 0 bases and J dropped 5 bases, with 14 bases sitting between them. CDR1 DFQATT and CDR2 SNEGSKA come from the germline V gene (reference sequence). CDR3 sequence (DNA): TGCAGTGCTAGAGATCGCAGACGTAATCATCAGCCCCAGCATTTT. This gives the protein CSARDRRRNHQPQHF.

This clonotype came up a few times. The rearrangement links TRBV6-1 to TRBJ2-2; a possible D gene is TRBD2 (6 bases). Trimming stripped 6 bases from V and 2 bases from J, with 13 bases between. Looked up from germline, CDR1 is MNHNS and CDR2 is SASEGT. The CDR3 runs 15 residues. The CDR3 DNA follows: TGTGCCAGCAGCCTGGGACTTTCAAACACCGGGGAGCTGTTTTTT. Its protein is CASSLGLSNTGELFF.

This clonotype was recorded a few times. The chain recombines TRBV28 with TRBJ2-5; D tentatively reads TRBD1 or TRBD2 (5 bases each). This CDR3 has 14 amino acids. Germline CDR1 reads MDHEN; CDR2 reads SYDVKM. With 5 bases removed from V and 5 bases from J, the gap between germline ends came to 15 bases. The CDR3, as DNA: TGTGCCAGCAGTAAACCCCGGGGACGGGAGACCCAGTACTTC. This sequence encodes CASSKPRGRETQYF.

This clonotype was counted only a few times. V and J are TRBV4-2 and TRBJ2-6; 7 bases fit TRBD2. V dropped 4 bases and J dropped 0; count of bases not matched to a gene: 6. Germline CDR1 reads LGHNA; CDR2 reads YNFKEQ. The CDR3 sequence is 17 residues long. CDR3 in DNA: TGTGCCAGCAGCCCTAGCGGTCGAAGCTCTGGGGCCAACGTCCTGACTTTC. It specifies CASSPSGRSSGANVLTF.

There are many counts of this clonotype. The chain's CDR3 is CASSLDHGGDQYF. CDR3 bases: TGTGCCAGCAGCCTGGACCATGGGGGGGACCAGTACTTC. The chain combines TRBV12-3 or TRBV12-4 with TRBJ2-5, with TRBD2 matching over 7 bases. The V gene end was trimmed by 6 bases and the J gene end by 10 bases; junction bases not matched to a gene: 11. The CDR3 contains 13 residues.

This clonotype was counted only a few times. The rearrangement joins TRBV7-9 to TRBJ2-5, with 11 bases matching TRBD1. V trimming: 4 bases; J trimming: 5 bases; junction bases outside the gene matches: 6. CDR3 size: 15 residues. Germline CDR1 and CDR2: SEHNR and FQNEAQ (reference sequence). The CDR3 spells CASSSGQGAFETQYF. CDR3 sequence (DNA): TGTGCCAGCAGCTCCGGACAGGGGGCTTTTGAGACCCAGTACTTC.

This clonotype has just a few counts. The chain is built from TRBV29-1 and TRBJ1-3; D is unclear. V was cut by 1 base and J by 0 bases, with 10 bases left in between. The germline gives CDR1 SQVTM, CDR2 ANQGSEA. This CDR3 is 15 amino acids long. CDR3 in DNA: TGCAGCGTTGAAGGCTTCGAAGACTCTGGAAACACCATATATTTT. This encodes CSVEGFEDSGNTIYF.

The genes are TRBV29-1 and TRBJ1-2, with D possibly being TRBD1 (5 bases). V was shortened by 6 bases and J by 14 bases, with 22 bases between the two germline ends. CDR1 is SQVTM, CDR2 ANQGSEA, per germline. The CDR3 runs to 12 residues. CDR3 residues: CSVTGSQGAGTF. CDR3 nucleotides: TGCAGCGTCACCGGTAGTCAGGGAGCGGGAACCTTC.

This clonotype was seen a handful of times. The chain couples TRBV18 to TRBJ2-2; 12 nucleotides agree with TRBD1. Germline V gene sequence: CDR1 KGHSH, CDR2 LQKENI. This CDR3 is 17 amino acids long. V dropped 2 bases and J dropped 4; count of bases not matched to a gene: 5. This chain's CDR3 is CASSPSGTGGRTGELFF. In DNA, the CDR3 is TGTGCCAGCTCACCATCAGGGACAGGGGGCCGCACCGGGGAGCTGTTTTTT.

This clonotype came up a few times. The junction departs from the called germline gene at one end, perhaps through a read error. J is TRBJ2-7 and V is TRBV5-1; the match to TRBD2 covers 8 bases. This CDR3 has 14 amino acids. CDR1 is SGHRS and CDR2 is YFSETQ in the germline V gene. The chain's CDR3 is CASSSGGGTYEQYF. CDR3 in DNA: TGTGCCAGCAGCTCGGGAGGGGGAACCTACGAGCAGTACTTC.

The rearrangement uses TRBV3-1 and TRBJ2-1; D uncertain. The length of the CDR3 is 16 residues. CDR1 LGHDT and CDR2 YNNKEL come from the germline V gene (reference sequence). V was pared by 0 bases and J by 0 bases, with 9 bases between. The CDR3 DNA sequence: TGTGCCAGCAGCCAAGATGTTCGGAGCTCCTACAATGAGCAGTTCTTC. Translated: CASSQDVRSSYNEQFF.